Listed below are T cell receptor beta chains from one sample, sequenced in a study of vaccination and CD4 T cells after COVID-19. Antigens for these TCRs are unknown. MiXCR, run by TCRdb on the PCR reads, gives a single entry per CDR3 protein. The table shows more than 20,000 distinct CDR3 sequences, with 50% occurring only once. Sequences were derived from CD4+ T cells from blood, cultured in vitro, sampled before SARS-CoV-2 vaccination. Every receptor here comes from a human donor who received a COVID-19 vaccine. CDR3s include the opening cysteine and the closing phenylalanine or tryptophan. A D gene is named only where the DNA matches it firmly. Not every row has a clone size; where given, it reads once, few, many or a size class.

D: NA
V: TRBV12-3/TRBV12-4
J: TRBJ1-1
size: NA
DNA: TGTGCCAGCAGTTTAGCGGGGACTGAAGCTTTCTTT
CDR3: CASSLAGTEAFF

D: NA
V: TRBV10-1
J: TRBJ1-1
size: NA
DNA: TGCGCCAGCAGTGGTGGACCCGGGACCTCCAACGGTGAAGCTTTCTTT
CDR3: CASSGGPGTSNGEAFF

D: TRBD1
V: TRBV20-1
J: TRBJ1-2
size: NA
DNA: TGCAGTGCCCCGGGACAGGGGGTGGGAGGCTACACCTTC
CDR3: CSAPGQGVGGYTF

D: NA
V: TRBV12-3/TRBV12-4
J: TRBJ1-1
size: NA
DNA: TGTGCCAGCAGTTTATTGACAGCCAACACTGAAGCTTTCTTT
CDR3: CASSLLTANTEAFF

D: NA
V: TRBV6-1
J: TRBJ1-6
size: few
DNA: TGTGCCAGCAGTGAAGGGTTTCAGTCTAGGAATTCACCCCTCCACTTT
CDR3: CASSEGFQSRNSPLHF

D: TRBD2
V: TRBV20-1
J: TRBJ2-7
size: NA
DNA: TGCAGTGCTAGACGACCGGGGACTAGTTCATACGAGCAGTACTTC
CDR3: CSARRPGTSSYEQYF

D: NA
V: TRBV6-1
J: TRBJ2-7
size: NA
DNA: TGTGCCATACTGGGCGTGGGGGGAGACAGGAGAGTCCACTACGAGCAGTACTTC
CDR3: CAILGVGGDRRVHYEQYF

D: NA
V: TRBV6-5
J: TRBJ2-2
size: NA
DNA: TGTGCCAGCAGTTCAAATACCGCGAACACCGGGGAGCTGTTTTTT
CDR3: CASSSNTANTGELFF

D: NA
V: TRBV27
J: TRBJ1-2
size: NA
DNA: TGTGCCAGCAGTTGGGGACGGGGATCCTATGGCTACACCTTC
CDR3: CASSWGRGSYGYTF

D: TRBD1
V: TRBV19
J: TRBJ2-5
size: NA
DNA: TGTGCCAGTAGTATAGCGGGACAGGGATACGAGACCCAGTACTTC
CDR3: CASSIAGQGYETQYF

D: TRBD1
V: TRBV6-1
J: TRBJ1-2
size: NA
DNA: TGTGCCAGCAGAGGGGACAGAATTCTAGCTAACTATGGCTACACCTTC
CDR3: CASRGDRILANYGYTF

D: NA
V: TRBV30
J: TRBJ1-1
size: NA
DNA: TGTGCCTGGAGTGATAACAGGAACACTGAAGCTTTCTTT
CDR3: CAWSDNRNTEAFF

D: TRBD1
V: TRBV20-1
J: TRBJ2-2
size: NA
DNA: TGCAGTGCAAATCCCAGGGGGCTTGGCGGGGAGCTGTTTTTT
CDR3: CSANPRGLGGELFF

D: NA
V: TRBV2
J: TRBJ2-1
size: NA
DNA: TGTGCCAGCAGTGAAGCAAATAGGGGGGTCAATGAGCAGTTCTTC
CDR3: CASSEANRGVNEQFF

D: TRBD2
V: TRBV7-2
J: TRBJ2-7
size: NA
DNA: TGTGCCAGCAGCTTATTGGCGGGGGAAACCTACGAGCAGTACTTC
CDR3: CASSLLAGETYEQYF

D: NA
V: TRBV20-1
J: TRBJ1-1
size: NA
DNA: TGCAGTGCTCTTACTGACGACACTGAAGCTTTCTTT
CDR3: CSALTDDTEAFF

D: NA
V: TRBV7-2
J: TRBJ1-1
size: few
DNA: TGTGCCAGCAGCTTAGATATGGTGTCCGAACCGTTCACTGAAGCTTTCTTT
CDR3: CASSLDMVSEPFTEAFF

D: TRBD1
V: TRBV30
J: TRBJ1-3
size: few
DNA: TGTGCCTGGAGTTTCTGGACAGGGGGCTCTGGAAACACCATATATTTT
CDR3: CAWSFWTGGSGNTIYF

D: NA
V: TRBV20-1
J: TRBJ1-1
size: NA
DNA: TGCAGTGCTCGTTTGAACACTGAAGCTTTCTTT
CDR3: CSARLNTEAFF

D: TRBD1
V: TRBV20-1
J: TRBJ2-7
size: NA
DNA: TGCAGTGCTAGAGAGTCCACAGGGGGCTCCTACGAGCAGTACTTC
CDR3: CSARESTGGSYEQYF

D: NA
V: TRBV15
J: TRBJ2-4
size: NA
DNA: TGTGCCACCAGCAGAGAGTATGGGGAAAACATTCAGTACTTC
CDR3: CATSREYGENIQYF